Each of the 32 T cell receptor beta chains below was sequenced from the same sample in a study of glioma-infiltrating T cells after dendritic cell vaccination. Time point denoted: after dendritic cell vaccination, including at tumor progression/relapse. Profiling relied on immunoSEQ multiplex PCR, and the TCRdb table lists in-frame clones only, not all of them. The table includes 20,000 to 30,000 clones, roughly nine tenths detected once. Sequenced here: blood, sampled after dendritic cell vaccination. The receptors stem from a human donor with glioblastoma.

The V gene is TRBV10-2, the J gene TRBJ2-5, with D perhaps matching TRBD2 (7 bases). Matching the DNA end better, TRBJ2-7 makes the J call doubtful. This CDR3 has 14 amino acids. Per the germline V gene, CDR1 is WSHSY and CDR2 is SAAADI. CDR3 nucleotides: TGCGCCAGCGCGCTGGGGGGGCAGGGCCACGAGCAGTACTTC. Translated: CASALGGQGHEQYF.

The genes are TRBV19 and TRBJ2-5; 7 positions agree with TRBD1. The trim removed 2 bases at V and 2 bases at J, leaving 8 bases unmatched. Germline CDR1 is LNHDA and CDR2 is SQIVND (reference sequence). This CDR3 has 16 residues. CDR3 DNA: TGTGCCAGTAGTATAACCCACAGGGGAACTCAAGAGACCCAGTACTTC. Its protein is CASSITHRGTQETQYF.

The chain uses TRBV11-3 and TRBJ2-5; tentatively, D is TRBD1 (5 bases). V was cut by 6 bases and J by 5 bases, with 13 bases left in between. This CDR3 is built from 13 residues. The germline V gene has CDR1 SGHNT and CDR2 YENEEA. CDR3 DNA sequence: TGTGCCAGCAGTCAGGGCTTGTGGGAGACCCAGTACTTC. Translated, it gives CASSQGLWETQYF.

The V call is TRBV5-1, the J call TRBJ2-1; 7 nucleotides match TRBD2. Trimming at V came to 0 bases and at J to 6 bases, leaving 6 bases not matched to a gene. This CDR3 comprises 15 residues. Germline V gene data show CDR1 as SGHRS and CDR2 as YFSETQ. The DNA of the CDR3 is TGCGCCAGCAGCTTGGGGGACTATGTGGGCAATGAGCAGTTCTTC. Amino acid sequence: CASSLGDYVGNEQFF.

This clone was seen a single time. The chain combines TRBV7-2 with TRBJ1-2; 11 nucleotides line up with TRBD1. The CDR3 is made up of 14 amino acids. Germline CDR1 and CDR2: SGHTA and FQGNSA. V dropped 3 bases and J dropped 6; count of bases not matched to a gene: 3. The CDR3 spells CASSFWDRGDGYTF. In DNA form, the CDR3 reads TGTGCCAGCAGCTTTTGGGACAGGGGGGATGGCTACACCTTC.

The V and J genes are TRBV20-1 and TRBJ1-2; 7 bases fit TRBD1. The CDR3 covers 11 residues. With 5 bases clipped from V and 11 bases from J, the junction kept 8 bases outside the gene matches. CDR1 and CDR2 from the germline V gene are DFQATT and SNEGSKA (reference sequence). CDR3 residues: CSARDRVGYTF. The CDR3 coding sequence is TGCAGTGCTCGTGACAGGGTCGGGTACACCTTC.

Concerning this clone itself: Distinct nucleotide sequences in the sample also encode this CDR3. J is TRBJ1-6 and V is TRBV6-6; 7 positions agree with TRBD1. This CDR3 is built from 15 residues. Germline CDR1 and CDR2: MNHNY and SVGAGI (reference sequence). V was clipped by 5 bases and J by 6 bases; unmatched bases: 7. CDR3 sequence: CASSARTGLNSPLHF. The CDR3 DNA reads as TGTGCCAGCAGTGCTAGGACAGGCCTTAATTCACCCCTCCACTTT.

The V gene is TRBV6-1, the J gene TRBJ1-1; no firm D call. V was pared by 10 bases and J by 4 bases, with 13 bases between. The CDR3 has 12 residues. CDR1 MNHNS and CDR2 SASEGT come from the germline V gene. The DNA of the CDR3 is TGTGCCACCCGCGTCGGGAGCACTGAAGCTTTCTTT. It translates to CATRVGSTEAFF.

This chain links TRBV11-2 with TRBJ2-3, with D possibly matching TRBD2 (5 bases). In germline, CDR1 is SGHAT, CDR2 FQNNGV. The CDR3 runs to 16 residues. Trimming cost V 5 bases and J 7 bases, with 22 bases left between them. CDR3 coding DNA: TGTGCCAGCAGCCCCATGTTCAGCGCGGGTCGGTATACGCAGTATTTT. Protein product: CASSPMFSAGRYTQYF.

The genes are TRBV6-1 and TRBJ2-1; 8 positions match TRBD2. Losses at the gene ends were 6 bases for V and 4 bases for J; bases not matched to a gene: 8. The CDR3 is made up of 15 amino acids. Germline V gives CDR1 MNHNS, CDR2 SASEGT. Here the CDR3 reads CASRRVGTSYNEQFF. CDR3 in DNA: TGTGCCAGCAGGCGGGTTGGGACTAGTTACAATGAGCAGTTCTTC.

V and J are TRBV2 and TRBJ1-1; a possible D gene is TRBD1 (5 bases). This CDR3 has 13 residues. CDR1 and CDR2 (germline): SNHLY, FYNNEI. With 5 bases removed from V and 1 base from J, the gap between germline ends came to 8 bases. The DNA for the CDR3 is TGTGCCAGCAGTCAAGACAGGAACACTGAAGCTTTCTTT. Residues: CASSQDRNTEAFF.

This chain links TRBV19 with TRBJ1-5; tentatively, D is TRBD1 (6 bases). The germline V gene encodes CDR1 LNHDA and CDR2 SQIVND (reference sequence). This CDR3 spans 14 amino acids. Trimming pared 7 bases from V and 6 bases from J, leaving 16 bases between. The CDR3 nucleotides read TGTGCCAGTACAACGCCGGGGGGCGGTCAGCCCCAGCATTTT. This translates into CASTTPGGGQPQHF.

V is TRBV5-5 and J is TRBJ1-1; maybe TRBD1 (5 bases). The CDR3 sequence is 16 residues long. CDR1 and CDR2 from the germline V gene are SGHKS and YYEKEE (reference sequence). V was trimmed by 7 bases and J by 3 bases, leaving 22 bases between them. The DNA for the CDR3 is TGTGCCAGCGGACCGACAGTAGGTGCGTTGGACACTGAAGCTTTCTTT. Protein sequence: CASGPTVGALDTEAFF.

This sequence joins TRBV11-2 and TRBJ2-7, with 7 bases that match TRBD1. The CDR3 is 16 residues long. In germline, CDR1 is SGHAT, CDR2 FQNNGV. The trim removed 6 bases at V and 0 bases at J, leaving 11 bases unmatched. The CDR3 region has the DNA TGTGCCAGCAGTTTAACCGGGACAGTAAGCTCCTACGAGCAGTACTTC. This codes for CASSLTGTVSSYEQYF.

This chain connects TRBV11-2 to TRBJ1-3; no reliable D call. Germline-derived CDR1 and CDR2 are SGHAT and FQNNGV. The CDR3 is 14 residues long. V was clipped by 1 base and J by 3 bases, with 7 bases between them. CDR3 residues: CASSLAGGGNTIYF. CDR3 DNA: TGTGCCAGCAGCTTAGCAGGAGGTGGAAACACCATATATTTT.

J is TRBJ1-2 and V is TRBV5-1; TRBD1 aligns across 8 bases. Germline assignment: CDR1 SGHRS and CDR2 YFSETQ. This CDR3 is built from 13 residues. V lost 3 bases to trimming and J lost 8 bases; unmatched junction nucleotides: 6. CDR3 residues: CASSSWTGNGYTF. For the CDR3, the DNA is TGCGCCAGCAGCTCTTGGACAGGGAACGGCTACACCTTC.

The CDR3 coding sequence is TGCGCCAGCAGCCCAGGGACTAGCGGGATCTACGAGCAGTACTTC. This codes for CASSPGTSGIYEQYF. The rearrangement links TRBV4-1 to TRBJ2-7; 13 bases are a match to TRBD2. The CDR3 has 15 residues. Germline CDR1 reads MGHRA; CDR2 reads YSYEKL. The ends lost 4 bases at V and 3 bases at J; junction bases unmatched: 3.

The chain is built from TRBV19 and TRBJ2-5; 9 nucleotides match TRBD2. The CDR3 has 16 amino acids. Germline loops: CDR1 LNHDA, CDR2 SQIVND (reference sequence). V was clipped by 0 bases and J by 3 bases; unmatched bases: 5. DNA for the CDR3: TGTGCCAGTAGTATAGAGACGACTAGCGGTAAAGAGACCCAGTACTTC. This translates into CASSIETTSGKETQYF. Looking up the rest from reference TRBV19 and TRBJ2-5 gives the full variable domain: DGGITQSPKYLFRKEGQNVTLSCEQNLNHDAMYWYRQDPGQGLRLIYYSQIVNDFQKGDIAEGYSVSREKKESFPLTVTSAQKNPTAFYLCASSIETTSGKETQYFGPGTRLLVL.

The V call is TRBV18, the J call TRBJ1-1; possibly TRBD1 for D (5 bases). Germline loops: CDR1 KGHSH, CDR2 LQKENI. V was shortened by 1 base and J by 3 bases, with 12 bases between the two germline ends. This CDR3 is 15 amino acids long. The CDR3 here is CASSPRDPGDTEAFF. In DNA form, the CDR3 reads TGTGCCAGCTCACCACGGGACCCGGGGGACACTGAAGCTTTCTTT.

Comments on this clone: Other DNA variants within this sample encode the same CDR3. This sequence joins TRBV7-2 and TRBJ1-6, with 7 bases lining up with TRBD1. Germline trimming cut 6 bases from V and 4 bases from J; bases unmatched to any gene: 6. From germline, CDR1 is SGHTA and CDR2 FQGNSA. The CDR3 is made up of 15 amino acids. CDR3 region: CASRESGQYNSPLHF. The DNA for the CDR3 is TGTGCCAGCAGGGAATCGGGACAGTATAATTCACCCCTCCACTTT.

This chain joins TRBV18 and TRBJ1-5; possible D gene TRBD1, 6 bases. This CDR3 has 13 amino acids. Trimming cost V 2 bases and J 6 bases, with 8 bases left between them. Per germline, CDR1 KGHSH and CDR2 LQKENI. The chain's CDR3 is CASSPGGGQPQHF. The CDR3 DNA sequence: TGTGCCAGCTCACCAGGGGGCGGTCAGCCCCAGCATTTT.

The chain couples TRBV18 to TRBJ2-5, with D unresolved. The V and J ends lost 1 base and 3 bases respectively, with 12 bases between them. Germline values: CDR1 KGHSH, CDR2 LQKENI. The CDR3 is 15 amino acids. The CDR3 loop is CASSPQYRNKETQYF. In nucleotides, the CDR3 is TGTGCCAGCTCACCACAGTACAGAAATAAAGAGACCCAGTACTTC. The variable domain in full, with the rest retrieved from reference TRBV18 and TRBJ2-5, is NAGVMQNPRHLVRRRGQEARLRCSPMKGHSHVYWYRQLPEEGLKFMVYLQKENIIDESGMPKERFSAEFPKEGPSILRIQQVVRGDSAAYFCASSPQYRNKETQYFGPGTRLLVL.

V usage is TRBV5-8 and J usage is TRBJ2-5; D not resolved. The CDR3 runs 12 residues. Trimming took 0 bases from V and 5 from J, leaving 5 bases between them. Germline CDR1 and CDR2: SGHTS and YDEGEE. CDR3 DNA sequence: TGTGCCAGCAGCTTGGCGCGTGAGACCCAGTACTTC. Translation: CASSLARETQYF.

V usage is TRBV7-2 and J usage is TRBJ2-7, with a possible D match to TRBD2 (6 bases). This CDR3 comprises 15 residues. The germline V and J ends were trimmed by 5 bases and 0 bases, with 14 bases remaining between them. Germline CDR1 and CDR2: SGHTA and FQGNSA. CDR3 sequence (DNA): TGTGCCAGCAGCCCCGGGGGTATAGCCTCCTACGAGCAGTACTTC. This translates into CASSPGGIASYEQYF.

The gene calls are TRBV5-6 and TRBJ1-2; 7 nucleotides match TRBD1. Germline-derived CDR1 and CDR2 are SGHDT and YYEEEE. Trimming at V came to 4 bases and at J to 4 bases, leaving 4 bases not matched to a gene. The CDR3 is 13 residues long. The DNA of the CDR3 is TGTGCCAGCAGCCCCGGGACAGCCTATGGCTACACCTTC. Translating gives CASSPGTAYGYTF. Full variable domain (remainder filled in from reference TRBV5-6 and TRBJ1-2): DAGVTQSPTHLIKTRGQQVTLRCSPKSGHDTVSWYQQALGQGPQFIFQYYEEEERQRGNFPDRFSGHQFPNYSSELNVNALLLGDSALYLCASSPGTAYGYTFGSGTRLTVV.

Written as DNA, the CDR3 is TGCAGCGCTGCCCTTGGGGACAAGAACACTGAAGCTTTCTTT. Residues: CSAALGDKNTEAFF. The chain has TRBV29-1 and TRBJ1-1; D perhaps matches TRBD1 (6 bases). This CDR3 contains 14 residues. The germline gives CDR1 SQVTM, CDR2 ANQGSEA. The germline V and J ends were trimmed by 7 bases and 1 base, with 16 bases remaining between them.

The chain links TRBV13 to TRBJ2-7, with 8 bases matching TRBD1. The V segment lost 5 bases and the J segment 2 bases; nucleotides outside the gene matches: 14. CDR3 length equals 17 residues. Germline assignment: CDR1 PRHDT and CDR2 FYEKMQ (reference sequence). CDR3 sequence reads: CASSPSRLRQGTYEQYF. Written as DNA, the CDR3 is TGTGCCAGCAGCCCTTCCCGATTGAGACAGGGGACCTACGAGCAGTACTTC. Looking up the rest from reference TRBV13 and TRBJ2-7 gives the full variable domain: AAGVIQSPRHLIKEKRETATLKCYPIPRHDTVYWYQQGPGQDPQFLISFYEKMQSDKGSIPDRFSAQQFSDYHSELNMSSLELGDSALYFCASSPSRLRQGTYEQYFGPGTRLTVT.

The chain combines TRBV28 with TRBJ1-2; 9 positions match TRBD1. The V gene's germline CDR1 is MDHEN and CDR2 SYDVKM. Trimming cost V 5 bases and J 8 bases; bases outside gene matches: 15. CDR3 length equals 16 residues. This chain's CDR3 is CASSTPGTGSRHGYTF. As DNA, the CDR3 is TGTGCCAGCAGTACCCCCGGGACAGGGAGCAGGCACGGCTACACCTTC.

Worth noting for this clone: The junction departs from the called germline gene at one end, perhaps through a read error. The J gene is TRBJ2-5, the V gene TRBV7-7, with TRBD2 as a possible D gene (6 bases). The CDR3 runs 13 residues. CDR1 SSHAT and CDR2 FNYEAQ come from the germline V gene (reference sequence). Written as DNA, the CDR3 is TGTGCTAGCACCAAGGACTACGGAGAGACCCAGTACTTC. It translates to CASTKDYGETQYF.

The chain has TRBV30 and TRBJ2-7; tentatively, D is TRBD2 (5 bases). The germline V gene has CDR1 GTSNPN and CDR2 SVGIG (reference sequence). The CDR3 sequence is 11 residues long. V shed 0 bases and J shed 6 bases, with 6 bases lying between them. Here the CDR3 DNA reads TGTGCCTGGAGTGTCCGGGGCGAGCAGTACTTC. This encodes CAWSVRGEQYF.

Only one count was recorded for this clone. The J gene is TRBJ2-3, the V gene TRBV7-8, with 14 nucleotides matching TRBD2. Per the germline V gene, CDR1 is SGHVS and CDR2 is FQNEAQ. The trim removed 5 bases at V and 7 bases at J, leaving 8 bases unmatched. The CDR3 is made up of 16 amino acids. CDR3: CASSLTSGGESHTQYF. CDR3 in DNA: TGTGCCAGCAGCCTGACTAGCGGGGGGGAGAGTCATACGCAGTATTTT.

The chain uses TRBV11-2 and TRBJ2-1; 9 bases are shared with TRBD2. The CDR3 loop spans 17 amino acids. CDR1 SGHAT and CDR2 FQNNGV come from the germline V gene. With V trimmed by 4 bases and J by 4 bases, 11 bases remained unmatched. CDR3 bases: TGTGCCAGCAGCTCACCTAGGGGGCGGGGGGGGTACAATGAGCAGTTCTTC. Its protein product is CASSSPRGRGGYNEQFF.